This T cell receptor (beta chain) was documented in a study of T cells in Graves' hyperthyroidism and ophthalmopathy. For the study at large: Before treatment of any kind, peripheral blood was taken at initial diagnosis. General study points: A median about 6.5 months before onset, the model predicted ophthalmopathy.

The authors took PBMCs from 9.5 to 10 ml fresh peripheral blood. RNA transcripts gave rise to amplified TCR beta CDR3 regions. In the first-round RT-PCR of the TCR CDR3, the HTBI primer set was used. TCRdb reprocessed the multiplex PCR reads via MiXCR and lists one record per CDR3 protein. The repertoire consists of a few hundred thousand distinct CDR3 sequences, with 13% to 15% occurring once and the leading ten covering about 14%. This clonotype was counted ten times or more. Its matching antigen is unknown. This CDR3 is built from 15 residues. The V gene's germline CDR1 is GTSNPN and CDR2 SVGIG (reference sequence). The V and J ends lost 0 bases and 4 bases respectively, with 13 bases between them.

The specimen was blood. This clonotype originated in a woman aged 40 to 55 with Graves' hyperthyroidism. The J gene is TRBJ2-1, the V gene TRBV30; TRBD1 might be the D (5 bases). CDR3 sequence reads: CAWSVGQKIYNEQFF. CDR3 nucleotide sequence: TGTGCCTGGAGTGTAGGACAAAAAATATACAATGAGCAGTTCTTC.